This T cell receptor (beta chain) was sequenced for a study of cytomegalovirus exposure and HLA in healthy donors. The PCR contained 60 Vbeta and 13 Jbeta primers. Sequencing was performed with immunoSEQ multiplex PCR; in TCRdb, only in-frame clones are kept and a portion is missing. The repertoire holds around 70,000 clones, with roughly 70% as singletons. Germline assignment: CDR1 SNHLY and CDR2 FYNNEI. After removal of 6 bases from V and 0 bases from J, the junction contained 3 bases not matched to a gene. The CDR3 is 15 residues long. This receptor was obtained from a man aged 55 to 70 in good health and CMV-seropositive. The sequencing sample was made of PBMCs. V is TRBV2 and J is TRBJ2-1; the match to TRBD2 covers 9 bases. The CDR3 spells CASRDSGSSYNEQFF. CDR3 bases: TGTGCCAGCAGGGATAGCGGGAGCTCCTACAATGAGCAGTTCTTC.